This entry is about one TCR beta chain. The source of the sample is a study of blood T cell repertoires in COVID-19. The CDR3 is made up of 13 amino acids. The germline V gene encodes CDR1 SGHNT and CDR2 YYREEE (reference sequence). V gave up 1 base and J gave up 9 bases, with 11 bases separating them. Generated by immunoSEQ multiplex PCR, the TCRdb table keeps only in-frame clones and is missing some. Of 150,000 to 250,000 clones detected, 80% to 85% appear once; the ten largest clones hold less than 9.5%. Sequences were obtained from PBMCs or T cells enriched from blood (not recorded which). The chain carries TRBV5-4 and TRBJ2-1; TRBD2 is a possible D gene (5 bases). This receptor was taken from a man in his forties who had recovered from COVID-19. The CDR3 here is CASSLREWGEQFF. CDR3 bases: TGTGCCAGCAGCTTGAGGGAGTGGGGTGAGCAGTTCTTC.